The 5 T cell receptor beta chains listed next were all sequenced from one sample in a study of blood T cell repertoires in COVID-19. Data came from immunoSEQ multiplex PCR; TCRdb stores just in-frame clones and leaves some out. Of about 140,000 clones in the sample, around 88% were seen once. What was sequenced was peripheral blood. These receptors originate from a woman aged 55-70 years with acute or convalescent COVID-19.

V gene TRBV7-8 combines with J gene TRBJ2-5; 7 positions match TRBD1. The V segment lost 5 bases and the J segment 2 bases; nucleotides outside the gene matches: 5. The V gene's germline CDR1 is SGHVS and CDR2 FQNEAQ. The CDR3 extends over 14 amino acids. The CDR3 spells CASSGQALQETQYF. The CDR3 nucleotides read TGTGCCAGCAGCGGACAGGCGTTACAAGAGACCCAGTACTTC.

The chain uses TRBV7-2 and TRBJ1-1; 8 positions agree with TRBD1. Losses at the gene ends were 5 bases for V and 0 bases for J; bases not matched to a gene: 2. The germline V gene has CDR1 SGHTA and CDR2 FQGNSA. This CDR3 comprises 14 residues. Here the CDR3 DNA reads TGTGCCAGCAGCCCAGGGGGCCTGAACACTGAAGCTTTCTTT. It translates to CASSPGGLNTEAFF.

This clone was recorded a few times. This chain uses TRBV3-1 (or the pseudogene TRBV3-2) with TRBJ1-6; 9 bases are shared with TRBD1. The germline V gene encodes CDR1 LGHDT and CDR2 YNNKEL (reference sequence). This CDR3 spans 17 amino acids. After removal of 1 base from V and 8 bases from J, the junction contained 9 bases not matched to a gene. The CDR3 sequence is CASSQAGSGQGDSPLHF. The CDR3 DNA is TGTGCCAGCAGCCAAGCAGGGTCGGGACAGGGAGATTCACCCCTCCACTTT.

The chain combines TRBV3-1 (or the pseudogene TRBV3-2) with TRBJ1-1; D not resolved. With 9 bases removed from V and 4 bases from J, the gap between germline ends came to 9 bases. Per the germline V gene, CDR1 is LGHDT and CDR2 is YNNKEL (reference sequence). The CDR3 is made up of 11 amino acids. CDR3: CASKAATEAFF. The CDR3 DNA follows: TGTGCCAGTAAAGCGGCCACTGAAGCTTTCTTT.

The rearrangement joins TRBV19 to TRBJ1-1; possible D gene TRBD1, 5 bases. Trimming removed 5 bases at V and 1 base at J, with 8 bases between. The CDR3 consists of 13 residues. The V gene's germline CDR1 is LNHDA and CDR2 SQIVND (reference sequence). CDR3: CASSPTGNTEAFF. The DNA for the CDR3 is TGTGCCAGTAGTCCCACAGGGAACACTGAAGCTTTCTTT.